This T cell receptor (beta chain) was obtained from a study of identical twins. Study observations and caveats: Findings came from cross-sectional statistics, without long-term follow-up of donors.

Template switching added a universal primer site; cDNA carried unique molecular identifiers. One entry per CDR3 protein, called by TCRdb with MiXCR from the 5' RACE reads. The table records hundreds of thousands of distinct CDR3 sequences, 21% of them present only once. Turning to this clonotype: Its antigen is undetermined.

V was cut by 3 bases and J by 2 bases, with 14 bases left in between. The V gene's germline CDR1 is DFQATT and CDR2 SNEGSKA (reference sequence). The CDR3 runs 14 residues. Healthy Caucasians were all of the donors. Another study also made use of these data, one on T cells expressing NK-cell markers. That source adds: CD8+ T cells in roughly six donors included dominant NKG2C+ clonotypes at about 1.0-7.5%.

J is TRBJ2-7 and V is TRBV20-1; D is undetermined. The sequence came from a young woman in good health. The sample taken for sequencing was PBMCs. The CDR3 region has the DNA TGCAGTGCTAGGCTATGGGCGGCTGCCTACGAGCAGTACTTC. The encoded protein is CSARLWAAAYEQYF.